This TCR beta chain was obtained from a study of T cell repertoires in cytomegalovirus infection (dated by TCRdb to 2018 to 2020). For the wider study: Alongside well-studied HLA-B-restricted epitopes, the peptide stimulations were aimed at recently identified HLA-C-restricted CMV epitopes, whose presentation resists viral immunomodulation. Donor HLA type was relevant to the analysis, because carriage of CMV infection together with the matching HLA type was indicated by public TCR beta signatures.

This clonotype has more than one count but fewer than ten. Its antigen specificity is not known. Per-nucleotide qualities are absent, and no much larger clonotype sits a single base away. Read against the paper, the sample's treatment or condition label means: in vitro stimulation with specific CMV peptide epitopes to enrich CMV-specific T cells. Sequencing relied on an Illumina HiSeq 1500. The public reads were reprocessed in TCRdb via fastp at Q25 and MiXCR, keeping in-frame beta chains. Rows with one shared CDR3 protein collapse into an entry with the most common genes and DNA. Recorded for this sample are about a million distinct CDR3 sequences; around 31% of them occurred a single time. About 14% of the sample lies in the top ten. What the authors observed across the whole study: In the ex vivo response, HLA-C-restricted CMV-specific TCR beta clonotypes were dominant, and in two of eight donors the single most frequent clonotype came from this HLA-C-restricted group. Cumulative frequency of public TCR beta family members discriminated carriers of CMV infection plus the relevant HLA type in this cohort and an independent approximately 400-donor cohort.

The specimen comprised cultured CD8+ T cells from PBMCs, sampled from culture after CMV antigen stimulation. The clonotype comes from a human donor in good health (CMV status not recorded). Some clones in this sample may be carry-over from other donors' samples.

The DNA is TGTGCCAGCAGCTCGGACATTCTAACGCTCGGGGAGCTGTTTTTT. The translation is CASSSDILTLGELFF. The chain links TRBV12-3 or TRBV12-4 with TRBJ2-2; the D segment could be TRBD1, given 5 matching bases. The CDR3 goes from the cysteine to the phenylalanine over 15 residues. CDR3 DNA is the only sequence kept; it has 45 bases, read in frame from the first base. At the junction V is shortened by 6 bases and J by 7 bases, with 18 bases in between.